This T cell receptor (beta chain) was identified during a study of T cell repertoires in cytomegalovirus infection. Findings and limits, study-wide: Pooled public TCR beta family frequency picked out CMV carriers with the relevant HLA.

Germline V lookup: CDR1 MNHEY, CDR2 SVGAGI. CDR3 length: 17 amino acids. The V and J ends lost 0 bases and 3 bases, in that order; junction bases with no gene match: 2. As concerns this clonotype: The antigen remains unidentified.

Each CDR3 protein gets one entry after TCRdb re-called the reads with MiXCR. The table includes tens of thousands of distinct CDR3 sequences, 25% to 40% detected once. The sequencing sample was made of PBMCs, sequenced either directly or after in vitro stimulation (not recorded which). The sequence was obtained from a human donor in good health (CMV status not recorded). Some clones in this sample may be carry-over from other donors' samples. This rearrangement joins TRBV6-5 to TRBJ1-4; 12 nucleotides line up with TRBD1. CDR3 bases: TGTGCCAGCAGTTACTCGGGACAGGGGGCCTCTAATGAAAAACTGTTTTTT. Its protein product is CASSYSGQGASNEKLFF.